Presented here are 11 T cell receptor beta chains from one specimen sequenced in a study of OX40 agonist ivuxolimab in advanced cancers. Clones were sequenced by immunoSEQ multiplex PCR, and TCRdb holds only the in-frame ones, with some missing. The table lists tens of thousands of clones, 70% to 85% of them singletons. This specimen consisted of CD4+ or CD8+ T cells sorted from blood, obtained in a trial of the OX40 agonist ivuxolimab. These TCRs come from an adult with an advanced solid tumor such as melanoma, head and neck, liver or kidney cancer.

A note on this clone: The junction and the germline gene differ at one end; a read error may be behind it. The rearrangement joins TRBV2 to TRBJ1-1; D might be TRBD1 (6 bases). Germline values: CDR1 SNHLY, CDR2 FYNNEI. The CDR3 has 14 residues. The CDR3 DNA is TGTGCCAGCAAAACTACAGGGTTGAAAACTGAAGCTTTCTTT. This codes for CASKTTGLKTEAFF.

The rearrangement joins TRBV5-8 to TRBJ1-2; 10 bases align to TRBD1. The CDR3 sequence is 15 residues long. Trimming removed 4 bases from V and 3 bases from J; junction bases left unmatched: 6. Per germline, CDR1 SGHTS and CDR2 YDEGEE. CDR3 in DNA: TGTGCCAGCAGCCGAGGGACAGGGGTGGACTATGGCTACACCTTC. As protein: CASSRGTGVDYGYTF.

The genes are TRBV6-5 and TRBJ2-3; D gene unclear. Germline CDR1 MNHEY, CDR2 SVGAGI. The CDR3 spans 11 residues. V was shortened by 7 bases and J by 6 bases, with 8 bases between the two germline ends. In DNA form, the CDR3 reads TGTGCCAGCACCGGTATGGATACGCAGTATTTT. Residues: CASTGMDTQYF.

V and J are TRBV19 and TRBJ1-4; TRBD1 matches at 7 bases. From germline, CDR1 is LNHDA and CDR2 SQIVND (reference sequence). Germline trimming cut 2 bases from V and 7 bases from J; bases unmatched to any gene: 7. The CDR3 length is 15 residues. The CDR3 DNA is TGTGCCAGTAGTATAATGGGGGCAGGGGGTGAAAAACTGTTTTTT. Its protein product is CASSIMGAGGEKLFF.

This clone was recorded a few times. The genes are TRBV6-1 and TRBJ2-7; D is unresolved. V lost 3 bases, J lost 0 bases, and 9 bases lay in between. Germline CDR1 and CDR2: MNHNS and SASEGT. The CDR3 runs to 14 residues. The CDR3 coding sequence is TGTGCCAGCAGTGAGACACTTGCCTCCTACGAGCAGTACTTC. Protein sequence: CASSETLASYEQYF.

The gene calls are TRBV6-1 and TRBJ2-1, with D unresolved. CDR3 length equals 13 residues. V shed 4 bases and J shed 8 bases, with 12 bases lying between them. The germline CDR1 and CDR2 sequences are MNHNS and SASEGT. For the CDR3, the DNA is TGTGCCAGCAGTGCGGTGCTATTAGATGAGCAGTTCTTC. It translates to CASSAVLLDEQFF.

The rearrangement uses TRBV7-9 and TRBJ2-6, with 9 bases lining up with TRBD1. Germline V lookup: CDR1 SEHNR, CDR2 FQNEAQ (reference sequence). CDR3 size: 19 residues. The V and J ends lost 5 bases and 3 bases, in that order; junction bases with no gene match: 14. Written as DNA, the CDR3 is TGTGCCAGCAGCCTTCTTGGGCGGGACAGGGCAGTTGGGGCCAACGTCCTGACTTTC. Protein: CASSLLGRDRAVGANVLTF.

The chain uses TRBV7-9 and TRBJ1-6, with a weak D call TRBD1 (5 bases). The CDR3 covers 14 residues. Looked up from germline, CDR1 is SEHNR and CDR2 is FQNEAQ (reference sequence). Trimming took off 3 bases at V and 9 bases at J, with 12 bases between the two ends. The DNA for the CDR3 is TGTGCCAGCAGCTTCTCAGGGAGTGGTTCACCCCTCCACTTT. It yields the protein CASSFSGSGSPLHF.

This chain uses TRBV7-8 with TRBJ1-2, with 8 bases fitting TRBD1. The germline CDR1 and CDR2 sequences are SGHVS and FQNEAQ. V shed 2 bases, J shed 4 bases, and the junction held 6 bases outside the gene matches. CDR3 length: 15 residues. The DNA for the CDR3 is TGTGCCAGCAGCTTAAAAGGGGGGACAGGCTATGGCTACACCTTC. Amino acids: CASSLKGGTGYGYTF.

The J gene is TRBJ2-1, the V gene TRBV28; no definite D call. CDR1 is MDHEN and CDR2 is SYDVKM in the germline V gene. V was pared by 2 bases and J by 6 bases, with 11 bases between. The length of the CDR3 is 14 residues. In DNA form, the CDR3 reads TGTGCCAGCAGTTTAATCCAGGCCGGCAATGAGCAGTTCTTC. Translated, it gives CASSLIQAGNEQFF.

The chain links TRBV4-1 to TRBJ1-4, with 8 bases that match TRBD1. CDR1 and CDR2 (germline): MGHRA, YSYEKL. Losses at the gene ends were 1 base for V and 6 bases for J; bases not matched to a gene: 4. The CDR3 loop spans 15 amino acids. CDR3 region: CASSQGTGIYEKLFF. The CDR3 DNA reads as TGCGCCAGCAGCCAAGGGACAGGGATTTATGAAAAACTGTTTTTT.